The 28 T cell receptor beta chains below all came from one sample that was sequenced in a study of tumor-infiltrating lymphocytes in primary liver carcinoma (dated 2017 in TCRdb). Instrument used: Illumina HiSeq 2500. TCRbeta-specific cDNA was reverse-transcribed from approximately 500 ng total RNA using a constant-region primer and ProtoScript II reverse transcriptase. The TCRbeta libraries were prepared through three rounds of nested multiplex PCR following a slightly modified ARM-PCR procedure. Each of the first two PCR rounds ran for around 10 cycles using multiplex TRBV1-TRBV30 forward primers together with a Cbeta reverse primer. TCRdb trimmed public reads at Q25 via fastp, called clones via MiXCR and kept in-frame beta chains. Records with the same CDR3 protein are collapsed into one entry carrying the most frequent genes and DNA. The sample includes over 250,000 distinct CDR3 sequences, with 50% to 75% observed a single time. The ten largest make up more than 15% of the sample.

Blood RNA was extracted from unsorted whole blood using TRIzol reagent, and germline DNA was obtained with the DNeasy Blood & Tissue kit. Sequenced: peripheral blood. Receptor source: a woman aged 25-40 years with primary liver carcinoma and hepatitis B virus infection.

This chain links TRBV28 with TRBJ2-5, with D possibly TRBD1 on 5 matching bases. The V end lost 7 bases, the J end lost 0 bases, and 9 bases lay between the germline ends. The CDR3 is 13 amino acids. From germline, CDR1 is MDHEN and CDR2 SYDVKM. CDR3 DNA sequence: TGTGCCAGCAACACAGGATACCAAGAGACCCAGTACTTC. Its translation: CASNTGYQETQYF.

This clonotype was observed a few times. The rearrangement joins TRBV15 to TRBJ1-5; no definite D call. Deletions cut 3 bases from V and 11 bases from J, with 11 bases between. CDR1 and CDR2 from the germline V gene are LNHNV and YYDKDF (reference sequence). The CDR3 loop spans 12 amino acids. In DNA, the CDR3 is TGTGCCACCAGCAGGGATCGCCAAGCCCAGCATTTT. Protein: CATSRDRQAQHF.

In this sample, this clonotype turned up many times. This chain uses TRBV12-3 or TRBV12-4 with TRBJ2-7; D uncertain. This CDR3 has 14 residues. With 0 bases removed from V and 6 bases from J, the gap between germline ends came to 12 bases. This CDR3 reads CASSLALLRGEQYF. CDR3 DNA sequence: TGTGCCAGCAGTTTAGCGCTCCTTCGCGGCGAGCAGTACTTC.

The rearrangement links TRBV12-3 or TRBV12-4 to TRBJ2-1, with unresolved D. This CDR3 is built from 11 residues. Trimming shortened V by 7 bases and J by 3 bases, and 4 bases separated the two germline ends. Here the CDR3 DNA reads TGTGCCAGCAATGACTACAATGAGCAGTTCTTC. It encodes CASNDYNEQFF.

This clonotype was counted only a few times. This chain connects TRBV21-1 to TRBJ2-7; the D call TRBD1 from the table was never checked on the DNA. TRBV21-1 is a pseudogene. The CDR3 length is 16 residues. This chain's CDR3 is CASSKPPGTGDHEQYF. The CDR3 DNA reads TGTGCCAGCAGCAAGCCCCCCGGGACAGGGGACCACGAGCAGTACTTC.

In the case of this clonotype: The germline gene is not matched at one end of the junction; a read error may be the cause. The chain has TRBV28 and TRBJ2-4; TRBD1 matches at 7 bases. Germline lookup yields CDR1 MDHEN and CDR2 SYDVKM. The CDR3 runs 17 residues. CDR3 sequence reads: CAGSPPDRALAKNIQYF. CDR3 nucleotide sequence: TGTGCCGGCAGCCCTCCTGACAGGGCCCTAGCCAAAAACATTCAGTACTTC. Filled out from reference TRBV28 and TRBJ2-4, the complete variable domain reads DVKVTQSSRYLVKRTGEKVFLECVQDMDHENMFWYRQDPGLGLRLIYFSYDVKMKEKGDIPEGYSVSREKKERFSLILESASTNQTSMYLCAGSPPDRALAKNIQYFGAGTRLSVL.

The rearrangement joins TRBV14 to TRBJ2-7; 7 bases map to TRBD2. The trim removed 3 bases at V and 4 bases at J, leaving 9 bases unmatched. The CDR3 contains 15 residues. Germline CDR1 and CDR2: SGHDN and FVKESK. The CDR3 DNA sequence: TGTGCCAGCAGCCACCGGGAGGCCCCTGATTACGAGCAGTACTTC. It yields the protein CASSHREAPDYEQYF.

Only one count was recorded for this clonotype. The V gene is TRBV7-8, the J gene TRBJ2-2, with TRBD2 matching over 9 bases. Germline V CDR1 and CDR2: SGHVS, FQNEAQ. Losses at the gene ends were 7 bases for V and 3 bases for J; bases not matched to a gene: 9. The CDR3 sequence is 16 residues long. The CDR3 DNA reads TGTGCCAGCACTGCGCGACTAGCGGTTGACACCGGGGAGCTGTTTTTT. Translating gives CASTARLAVDTGELFF.

For this clonotype: At one of its ends the junction is not consistent with the germline gene, which may arise from a read error. The rearrangement joins TRBV29-1 to TRBJ2-7; D is ambiguous. The CDR3 is made up of 14 amino acids. Germline lookup yields CDR1 SQVTM and CDR2 ANQGSEA. CDR3 protein: CSIEDEYSSYKQYF. Here the CDR3 DNA reads TGCAGCATTGAAGATGAATACAGCTCCTACAAGCAGTACTTC.

Worth noting for this clonotype: This sequence may be a read error, since a much larger clone differs from it by one base. As the CDR3 is not closed by the conserved phenylalanine or tryptophan, this likely results from a read error. This chain uses TRBV6-2 or TRBV6-3 with TRBJ1-1; D unclear. Trimming took 0 bases from V and 2 from J, leaving 4 bases between them. CDR3 size: 13 residues. Germline V lookup: CDR1 MNHEY, CDR2 SVGEGT. CDR3 region: CASSYSVNTEAFL. The CDR3 DNA reads as TGTGCCAGCAGTTACTCGGTCAACACTGAAGCTTTCCTT.

As regards this clonotype: This may come from a read error, since a much larger clone is one base off. The chain links TRBV12-3 or TRBV12-4 to TRBJ1-1; D gene uncertain. The CDR3 is 14 amino acids. V gave up 2 bases and J gave up 2 bases, with 9 bases separating them. The DNA for the CDR3 is TGTGCCAGCAGTTTAACAGTCATAAACACTGAAGCTTTCTTT. As protein: CASSLTVINTEAFF.

This clonotype has only a few counts. This chain connects TRBV6-1 to TRBJ2-5, with unresolved D. Germline CDR1 is MNHNS and CDR2 is SASEGT. This CDR3 has 17 residues. The V and J ends lost 2 bases and 1 base respectively, with 17 bases between them. The CDR3 sequence: CASSEIGASSFQETQYF. CDR3 sequence (DNA): TGTGCCAGCAGTGAAATCGGTGCGTCGTCCTTCCAAGAGACCCAGTACTTC.

There are many counts of this clonotype. The CDR3 is CASSFPRGIAEYEQYF. In DNA form, the CDR3 reads TGTGCCAGCAGCTTCCCACGGGGTATCGCGGAATACGAGCAGTACTTC. The chain recombines TRBV11-2 with TRBJ2-7; possibly TRBD2 for D (5 bases). CDR1 is SGHAT and CDR2 is FQNNGV in the germline V gene. The ends were cut back, 3 bases at V and 4 bases at J, with 19 bases in the middle. The CDR3 covers 16 residues.

V and J are TRBV11-2 and TRBJ2-2; maybe TRBD1 (6 bases). The CDR3 covers 15 residues. The germline CDR1 and CDR2 sequences are SGHAT and FQNNGV. Trimming took 1 base from V and 9 from J, leaving 15 bases between them. In nucleotides, the CDR3 is TGTGCCAGCAGCTTAGTCTCCAGGGGTGCCCGGGAGCTGTTTTTT. It specifies CASSLVSRGARELFF.

This clonotype was found a few times. It may be a read error: a sequence one base away is much more abundant. V is TRBV11-2 and J is TRBJ1-2; the D is unclear. Germline V CDR1 and CDR2: SGHAT, FQNNGV. The length of the CDR3 is 15 residues. Trimming removed 5 bases at V and 6 bases at J, with 19 bases between. Here the CDR3 reads CASSLPGRYYHGYTF. DNA for the CDR3: TGTGCCAGCAGCCTACCCGGACGGTATTACCATGGCTACACCTTC.

In the case of this clonotype: A read error is possible here, since a much larger clone lies one base away. This sequence joins TRBV12-3 or TRBV12-4 and TRBJ1-5; D is perhaps TRBD2 (6 bases). Gene TRBJ2-3 matches the end of the DNA better, so the J call may be wrong. The CDR3 spans 14 residues. The CDR3 reads CASSSGGPNQPQYF. Written as DNA, the CDR3 is TGTGCCAGCAGTTCCGGGGGACCTAATCAGCCCCAGTATTTT.

Comment on this clonotype: Being one base from a much bigger clone, this may be a read error. The genes are TRBV7-9 and TRBJ2-2, with a tentative D call TRBD1 (6 bases). The germline V gene has CDR1 SEHNR and CDR2 FQNEAQ (reference sequence). The CDR3 extends over 15 amino acids. Trimming left V 5 bases short and J 8 bases short, with 18 bases between. The CDR3 sequence: CASSNRDKAAGELFF. The CDR3 DNA reads as TGTGCCAGCAGCAACCGGGACAAGGCGGCGGGGGAGCTGTTTTTT.

The CDR3 nucleotides are TGCGCCAGCAGCCAAGCCGCAGGGGTTACCGGGGAGCTGTTTTTT. Amino acids: CASSQAAGVTGELFF. This sequence joins TRBV4-3 and TRBJ2-2; possibly TRBD1 for D (6 bases). V lost 1 base and J lost 5, with 11 bases in between. CDR1 is LGHNA, CDR2 YSLEER, per germline. This CDR3 comprises 15 residues.

This clonotype was found a few times. V and J are TRBV5-4 and TRBJ2-1, with 8 bases lining up with TRBD1. Germline V gives CDR1 SGHNT, CDR2 YYREEE (reference sequence). CDR3 length equals 15 residues. V dropped 1 base and J dropped 3; count of bases not matched to a gene: 3. This CDR3 is CASSLPDRVYNEQFF. The CDR3, as DNA: TGTGCCAGCAGCTTGCCGGACAGGGTCTACAATGAGCAGTTCTTC.

The rearrangement links TRBV6-5 to TRBJ2-1; a possible D gene is TRBD1 (5 bases). This CDR3 is built from 14 residues. Germline V gene lookup returns CDR1 MNHEY and CDR2 SVGAGI. The V end was cut by 10 bases, the J end by 4 bases, with 17 bases between. The CDR3 DNA reads as TGTGCCAACACTCGGACAACAGATTACAATGAGCAGTTCTTC. It specifies CANTRTTDYNEQFF.

This chain connects TRBV7-8 to TRBJ2-6; D is unclear. Germline CDR1 and CDR2: SGHVS and FQNEAQ. The CDR3 consists of 14 residues. V lost 1 base to trimming and J lost 7 bases, with 8 bases between them. The DNA of the CDR3 is TGTGCCAGCAGCTTAGACAAGGGAGCCAACGTCCTGACTTTC. Its translation is CASSLDKGANVLTF.

Points on this clonotype: Germline and junction disagree at one end, which may indicate a read error. The chain joins TRBV10-3 to TRBJ2-7; D gene ambiguous. CDR1 and CDR2 from the germline V gene are ENHRY and SYGVKD. This CDR3 spans 13 amino acids. CDR3 region: CAIWSATSYEQDF. In nucleotides, the CDR3 is TGTGCCATCTGGTCGGCGACCTCCTACGAGCAGGACTTC.

Details on this clonotype: The junction differs from germline at one of its ends, possibly a read error. The chain is built from TRBV12-3 or TRBV12-4 and TRBJ1-5; D is uncertain. This CDR3 has 13 residues. The DNA of the CDR3 is TGTGCCAGCAGCTCACTTAGCGATCAGCCCCAGCACTTT. This sequence encodes CASSSLSDQPQHF.

V is TRBV11-2 and J is TRBJ2-7; unclear D gene. Trimming pared 5 bases from V and 2 bases from J, leaving 13 bases between. The CDR3 spans 14 residues. The germline CDR1 and CDR2 sequences are SGHAT and FQNNGV. In DNA, the CDR3 is TGTGCCAGCAGCCGTGGTGGGGTTACCTACGAGCAGTACGTC. As protein: CASSRGGVTYEQYV.

This clonotype has at least ten counts. This chain links TRBV11-1 with TRBJ1-6; TRBD1 might be the D (5 bases). In germline, CDR1 is SGHAT, CDR2 FQDESV (reference sequence). The CDR3 is 15 amino acids. V lost 4 bases and J lost 7, with 14 bases in between. The CDR3 protein is CASSYGPRDNSPLHF. CDR3 nucleotides: TGTGCCAGCAGCTATGGACCCCGGGACAATTCACCCCTCCACTTT. The full variable domain, with the rest looked up from reference TRBV11-1 and TRBJ1-6, is EAEVAQSPRYKITEKSQAVAFWCDPISGHATLYWYRQILGQGPELLVQFQDESVVDDSQLPKDRFSAERLKGVDSTLKIQPAELGDSAMYLCASSYGPRDNSPLHFGNGTRLTVT.

This clonotype has a count of ten or more. The chain uses TRBV11-2 and TRBJ1-2; 10 nucleotides line up with TRBD1. Per the germline V gene, CDR1 is SGHAT and CDR2 is FQNNGV. V lost 1 base and J lost 7; bases outside the gene matches: 12. CDR3 size: 17 residues. The CDR3 here is CASSLVPPRQGAVGYTF. The CDR3 nucleotides are TGTGCCAGCAGCTTAGTCCCTCCTCGACAGGGGGCGGTTGGCTACACCTTC.

This clonotype appeared many times. V and J are TRBV4-3 and TRBJ2-3, with a possible D match to TRBD1 (5 bases). Germline V gene lookup returns CDR1 LGHNA and CDR2 YSLEER. V dropped 0 bases and J dropped 4 bases, with 17 bases sitting between them. The CDR3 contains 17 residues. Here the CDR3 DNA reads TGCGCCAGCAGCCAAGATTATTCCTGGGGCCGGGCAGATACGCAGTATTTT. Protein sequence: CASSQDYSWGRADTQYF.

Concerning this clonotype: The germline gene is not matched at one end of the junction; a read error may be the cause. V and J are TRBV6-1 and TRBJ2-2; either TRBD1 or TRBD2 may supply D (5 bases each). Germline-derived CDR1 and CDR2 are MNHNS and SASEGT. CDR3 length equals 13 residues. The CDR3 region is CASRDTNTGELLF. DNA for the CDR3: TGTGCCAGCAGGGACACGAACACCGGGGAGCTGCTTTTT.